This T cell receptor beta chain was captured in a study of CD8 T cells in Susac syndrome. The patients who served as multiple sclerosis controls were treatment-naive and had stable or active relapsing-remitting disease that fulfilled the revised McDonald criteria. TEMRA cells were FACS-enriched and CD8+ and CD4+ T cells negatively isolated. After extraction with the RNeasy kit, about 0.45 to 1 ug of the RNA was reverse transcribed using random hexamers. The authors amplified TCR beta CDR3 across 54 Vbeta and 13 Jbeta using immunoSEQ multiplex PCR. One entry per CDR3 protein results from TCRdb running MiXCR on the immunoSEQ multiplex PCR reads. The sample lists a few hundred thousand distinct CDR3 sequences; 95% were seen once. The CDR3 is 13 amino acids. V lost 4 bases, J lost 3 bases, and 10 bases lay in between. Germline CDR1 LGHDT, CDR2 YNNKEL (reference sequence).

The specimen was CD4+ T cells from PBMCs. The receptor was isolated from a human donor with multiple sclerosis. V and J are TRBV3-1 and TRBJ2-7; D is unclear. DNA for the CDR3: TGTGCCAGCAGCCGACGTAGTTTCTACGAGCAGTACTTC. This gives the protein CASSRRSFYEQYF.